The 27 T cell receptor beta chains below were found in one sample sequenced in a study of blood T cell repertoires in COVID-19. Assay used: immunoSEQ multiplex PCR; TCRdb lists only in-frame clones, some missing. The sample has 70,000 to 100,000 clones; 90% are singletons. Sequenced: peripheral blood. Receptor source: a woman of 80 years or more with active or convalescent COVID-19.

The V gene is TRBV6-5, the J gene TRBJ1-1; 8 bases match TRBD1. This CDR3 is built from 13 residues. Germline CDR1 and CDR2: MNHEY and SVGAGI. With V trimmed by 6 bases and J by 6 bases, 6 bases remained unmatched. Here the CDR3 reads CASRGTGLAEAFF. For the CDR3, the DNA is TGTGCCAGCAGAGGGACAGGTCTTGCTGAAGCTTTCTTT.

The rearrangement links TRBV9 to TRBJ2-2; maybe TRBD2 (6 bases). Trimming shortened V by 0 bases and J by 1 base, and 16 bases separated the two germline ends. This CDR3 is 18 amino acids long. CDR1 and CDR2 (germline): SGDLS, YYNGEE. The CDR3, as DNA: TGTGCCAGCAGCGTAGCTCGAGGGTCGGGAGAGAACACCGGGGAGCTGTTTTTT. Translated: CASSVARGSGENTGELFF.

In DNA form, the CDR3 reads TGTGCCACCAGCGGAAGCCCAGGTTTTAGGGAGCAGTACTTC. Translated, it gives CATSGSPGFREQYF. This chain uses TRBV15 with TRBJ2-7, with D unresolved. Germline CDR1 reads LNHNV; CDR2 reads YYDKDF (reference sequence). V gave up 5 bases and J gave up 7 bases, with 18 bases separating them. The CDR3 extends over 14 amino acids. Drawing the rest from reference TRBV15 and TRBJ2-7, the complete variable domain is DAMVIQNPRYQVTQFGKPVTLSCSQTLNHNVMYWYQQKSSQAPKLLFHYYDKDFNNEADTPDNFQSRRPNTSFCFLDIRSPGLGDTAMYLCATSGSPGFREQYFGPGTRLTVT.

The chain recombines TRBV4-2 with TRBJ2-6, with a possible D match to TRBD1 (6 bases). CDR1 is LGHNA, CDR2 YNFKEQ, per germline. The CDR3 covers 16 residues. Trimming pared 2 bases from V and 2 bases from J, leaving 10 bases between. DNA for the CDR3: TGTGCCAGCAGCCAATTGACAGGTGCTGGGGCCAACGTCCTGACTTTC. Protein sequence: CASSQLTGAGANVLTF.

This clone was counted only a few times. Within the sample, other DNA sequences also encode this same CDR3. V gene TRBV18 combines with J gene TRBJ1-1; D not resolved. Trimming removed 4 bases from V and 0 bases from J, with 6 bases in between. In germline, CDR1 is KGHSH, CDR2 LQKENI. The CDR3 runs to 13 residues. The CDR3 sequence is CASSRDMNTEAFF. CDR3 nucleotide sequence: TGTGCCAGCTCACGAGACATGAACACTGAAGCTTTCTTT. The complete variable domain, with remaining parts taken from reference TRBV18 and TRBJ1-1, reads NAGVMQNPRHLVRRRGQEARLRCSPMKGHSHVYWYRQLPEEGLKFMVYLQKENIIDESGMPKERFSAEFPKEGPSILRIQQVVRGDSAAYFCASSRDMNTEAFFGQGTRLTVV.

This chain connects TRBV24-1 to TRBJ1-5; D ambiguous. Germline V gene sequence: CDR1 KGHDR, CDR2 SFDVKD. Trimming cost V 2 bases and J 7 bases, with 11 bases left between them. The CDR3 spans 14 residues. In DNA form, the CDR3 reads TGTGCCACCAGTGATTCGAGGGTAGAACAGCCCCAGCATTTT. This gives the protein CATSDSRVEQPQHF.

The gene calls are TRBV6-5 and TRBJ2-3; 8 bases fit TRBD1. Germline V gives CDR1 MNHEY, CDR2 SVGAGI. There are 13 residues in the CDR3. V lost 9 bases and J lost 2; bases outside the gene matches: 4. The CDR3 here is CASRQGTTDTQYF. For the CDR3, the DNA is TGTGCCAGTCGACAGGGGACCACAGATACGCAGTATTTT.

This chain links TRBV7-8 with TRBJ2-1, with 9 positions matching TRBD2. Germline V CDR1 and CDR2: SGHVS, FQNEAQ. The length of the CDR3 is 18 residues. Trimming removed 2 bases from V and 8 bases from J; junction bases left unmatched: 16. The CDR3 loop reads CASSLRREGSGRRDEQFF. Written as DNA, the CDR3 is TGTGCCAGCAGCTTACGGAGGGAAGGAAGCGGGAGGAGGGATGAGCAGTTCTTC.

V is TRBV27 and J is TRBJ2-1; 16 positions match TRBD2. This CDR3 has 22 amino acids. Germline lookup yields CDR1 MNHEY and CDR2 SMNVEV (reference sequence). Trimming at V came to 0 bases and at J to 7 bases, leaving 18 bases not matched to a gene. CDR3 bases: TGTGCCAGCAGTTTATCTCGACAGGGACTAGCGGGAGGGCGAGGTCAGGTAAATGAGCAGTTCTTC. It encodes CASSLSRQGLAGGRGQVNEQFF.

The genes are TRBV21-1 and TRBJ2-7; TRBD1 is the table's D call and was not checked against the DNA. TRBV21-1 is described as a pseudogene. The CDR3 loop spans 14 amino acids. The CDR3 reads CASSKGDRAYEQYF. In DNA, the CDR3 is TGTGCCAGCAGCAAAGGGGACAGAGCCTACGAGCAGTACTTC.

J is TRBJ1-5 and V is TRBV7-8, with D uncertain. The CDR3 loop spans 16 amino acids. V shed 5 bases and J shed 6 bases, with 20 bases lying between them. CDR1 is SGHVS, CDR2 FQNEAQ, per germline. The CDR3 loop reads CASSRFNGELGQPQHF. CDR3 DNA sequence: TGTGCCAGCAGCAGATTTAACGGGGAATTGGGTCAGCCCCAGCATTTT.

Here the CDR3 DNA reads TGTGCCAGCAGCCATGGGCCTTACGAGCAGTACTTC. It translates to CASSHGPYEQYF. The V gene is TRBV7-2, the J gene TRBJ2-7; no clear D gene. The CDR3 is 12 amino acids. The V gene lost 5 bases and the J gene lost 4 bases, with 9 bases spanning the gap. Germline lookup yields CDR1 SGHTA and CDR2 FQGNSA. The entire variable domain, with the rest obtained from reference TRBV7-2 and TRBJ2-7, is as follows: GAGVSQSPSNKVTEKGKDVELRCDPISGHTALYWYRQSLGQGLEFLIYFQGNSAPDKSGLPSDRFSAERTGGSVSTLTIQRTQQEDSAVYLCASSHGPYEQYFGPGTRLTVT.

This sequence joins TRBV5-4 and TRBJ1-1; D is possibly TRBD1 (6 bases). Germline-derived CDR1 and CDR2 are SGHNT and YYREEE (reference sequence). The V end was cut by 0 bases, the J end by 2 bases, with 14 bases between. The CDR3 has 16 residues. CDR3 sequence: CASSLGPGQVNTEAFF. The CDR3 DNA reads as TGTGCCAGCAGCTTGGGGCCGGGACAAGTAAACACTGAAGCTTTCTTT.

The genes are TRBV6-1 and TRBJ1-1; D is unresolved. This CDR3 spans 11 amino acids. V was cut by 2 bases and J by 10 bases, with 8 bases left in between. CDR1 is MNHNS and CDR2 is SASEGT in the germline V gene. The CDR3 bases are TGTGCCAGCAGTGAATCGGAGGGAGCTTTCTTT. Protein product: CASSESEGAFF.

The rearrangement uses TRBV27 and TRBJ1-2; TRBD1 matches at 11 bases. CDR1 is MNHEY, CDR2 SMNVEV, per germline (reference sequence). CDR3 length: 16 residues. V shed 4 bases, J shed 5 bases, and the junction held 9 bases outside the gene matches. For the CDR3, the DNA is TGTGCCAGCAGTTCGGGACAGGGGGGTGTTTATTATGGCTACACCTTC. Its translation is CASSSGQGGVYYGYTF.

V usage is TRBV4-1 and J usage is TRBJ1-2; 9 bases fit TRBD1. Germline V gene sequence: CDR1 MGHRA, CDR2 YSYEKL. Trimming removed 0 bases from V and 7 bases from J; junction bases left unmatched: 9. The CDR3 consists of 16 residues. This CDR3 reads CASSQDTMTGGFGYTF. In DNA form, the CDR3 reads TGCGCCAGCAGCCAAGACACCATGACAGGGGGGTTTGGCTACACCTTC.

The chain joins TRBV6-5 to TRBJ2-3, with a possible D match to TRBD2 (6 bases). This CDR3 region has 12 residues. CDR1 is MNHEY, CDR2 SVGAGI, per germline. Trimming stripped 6 bases from V and 9 bases from J, with 13 bases between. DNA of the CDR3: TGTGCCAGCAGAGATGGCGGGACCACGCAGTATTTT. It is translated as CASRDGGTTQYF.

The chain has TRBV4-2 and TRBJ2-3, with 9 bases fitting TRBD1. Germline CDR1 reads LGHNA; CDR2 reads YNFKEQ. V was clipped by 4 bases and J by 1 base; unmatched bases: 6. CDR3 size: 16 residues. The CDR3 reads CASSRGGTGRTDTQYF. The DNA of the CDR3 is TGTGCCAGCAGCCGCGGCGGGACAGGGCGCACAGATACGCAGTATTTT.

The chain uses TRBV6-4 and TRBJ2-1, with D tentatively TRBD2 (5 bases). Germline CDR1 MRHNA, CDR2 SNTAGT. V was trimmed by 5 bases and J by 6 bases, leaving 11 bases between them. The CDR3 is 13 residues long. The CDR3 sequence is CASSQQRGNEQFF. In DNA, the CDR3 is TGTGCCAGCAGTCAACAACGGGGCAATGAGCAGTTCTTC.

The rearrangement uses TRBV9 and TRBJ2-5; 8 nucleotides line up with TRBD1. This CDR3 has 15 residues. Trimming at V came to 3 bases and at J to 5 bases, leaving 9 bases not matched to a gene. Germline V CDR1 and CDR2: SGDLS, YYNGEE. The CDR3 DNA follows: TGTGCCAGCAGCGCCCGACGGACAGGGATCGAGACCCAGTACTTC. Protein sequence: CASSARRTGIETQYF.

The chain uses TRBV27 and TRBJ2-4; a weak D match, TRBD2 (5 bases). The CDR3 spans 15 residues. In germline, CDR1 is MNHEY, CDR2 SMNVEV (reference sequence). With 7 bases removed from V and 0 bases from J, the gap between germline ends came to 13 bases. The CDR3 DNA reads TGTGCCAGCATCCCCTCGGCGGGAGCCAAAAACATTCAGTACTTC. It specifies CASIPSAGAKNIQYF.

The rearrangement uses TRBV9 and TRBJ1-6; D is undetermined. Deletions cut 0 bases from V and 5 bases from J, with 15 bases between. The CDR3 runs to 17 residues. Germline V gene sequence: CDR1 SGDLS, CDR2 YYNGEE. The CDR3 reads CASSVAPGYSDNSPLHF. CDR3 in DNA: TGTGCCAGCAGCGTAGCCCCGGGGTACAGCGATAATTCACCCCTCCACTTT.

The CDR3 loop reads CATRDIGGYTF. The DNA of the CDR3 is TGTGCCACCCGGGACATCGGAGGCTACACCTTC. The V and J genes are TRBV6-5 and TRBJ1-2; weak D call: TRBD1 (6 bases). The germline CDR1 and CDR2 sequences are MNHEY and SVGAGI. There are 11 residues in the CDR3. V gave up 10 bases and J gave up 8 bases, with 14 bases separating them.

This clone occurred once. The V call is TRBV28, the J call TRBJ1-1; TRBD1 matches at 7 bases. In germline, CDR1 is MDHEN, CDR2 SYDVKM. V lost 5 bases to trimming and J lost 4 bases; unmatched junction nucleotides: 10. The CDR3 contains 15 residues. The CDR3 here is CASSKRQGLGTEAFF. CDR3 nucleotides: TGTGCCAGCAGTAAAAGACAGGGATTGGGCACTGAAGCTTTCTTT.

This chain links TRBV9 with TRBJ2-5; the D gene is possibly TRBD2 (5 bases). V dropped 0 bases and J dropped 4 bases, with 10 bases sitting between them. This CDR3 comprises 14 residues. Germline V CDR1 and CDR2: SGDLS, YYNGEE. Written as DNA, the CDR3 is TGTGCCAGCAGCGTAGGAGACACTAGAGAGACCCAGTACTTC. Encoded protein: CASSVGDTRETQYF.

The rearrangement links TRBV14 to TRBJ2-7; 7 bases are a match to TRBD2. Trimming cost V 6 bases and J 0 bases; bases outside gene matches: 11. Germline V gene sequence: CDR1 SGHDN, CDR2 FVKESK. The CDR3 totals 16 residues. The CDR3 loop reads CASRKGGDVTSYEQYF. The CDR3, as DNA: TGTGCCAGCAGAAAGGGAGGGGACGTGACCTCCTACGAGCAGTACTTC.

The chain is built from TRBV7-6 and TRBJ2-7, with TRBD1 as a possible D gene (6 bases). Germline V gives CDR1 SGHVS, CDR2 FNYEAQ. The CDR3 has 15 amino acids. Trimming left V 0 bases short and J 4 bases short, with 13 bases between. Written as DNA, the CDR3 is TGTGCCAGCAGCTTAGCGTCAGGGGTCTGGTACGAGCAGTACTTC. Protein: CASSLASGVWYEQYF. The full variable domain, rest sourced from reference TRBV7-6 and TRBJ2-7, is GAGVSQSPRYKVTKRGQDVALRCDPISGHVSLYWYRQALGQGPEFLTYFNYEAQQDKSGLPNDRFSAERPEGSISTLTIQRTEQRDSAMYRCASSLASGVWYEQYFGPGTRLTVT.